Given below is one T cell receptor beta chain in context. Its antigen is currently not known. One base away there is no much larger clone; base qualities are not given. At diagnosis, tumor, uninvolved tumor-adjacent lung and peripheral blood were collected and then preserved as a mix of FFPE and fresh-frozen material. For TCR repertoire profiling, blood samples were analyzed in the form of peripheral blood mononuclear cells. The data are from a study of T cells in localized non-small cell lung cancer (dated by TCRdb to 2019 to 2021). In the study overall: The study examined T cell repertoires in approximately 240 patients with early-stage NSCLC and compared tumors with uninvolved tumor-adjacent lungs. The cohort comprised some 240 treatment-naïve NSCLC patients with resected, localized lung tumors. The mean age of the NSCLC patients was roughly 70 years, with 120 to 150 men and 85 to 110 women.

General study outcomes and caveats: Higher T cell density in blood was associated with longer overall survival, whereas higher clonality in adjacent lung was associated with shorter survival. Uninvolved tumor-adjacent lung showed the highest T cell clonality, higher than tumor, which suggests more focused antigenic responses in the adjacent lung. Because of the exploratory design, TCR variables were selected using unadjusted p-values without false-discovery rate correction. Because multi-region tumor sequencing was not performed, intratumor heterogeneity could not be ruled out. A median of around 50 of the top 100 tumor clones were detected in paired uninvolved adjacent lung, and around 30 of these tumor clones were also found among the top 100 clones of the paired uninvolved adjacent lung.

TCR beta CDR3 regions were sequenced from DNA using the immunoSEQ Assay. The authors' pipeline ran thus. To compute T cell density, TCR beta template counts were normalized to usable DNA, which was estimated by amplifying housekeeping genes. Richness was estimated using the preseqR package, with extrapolation to 400,000 templates for PBMC samples and to 120,000 templates for tissue samples. Clonality was defined by subtracting Pielou's evenness from one. To identify tissue-enriched TCRs, differential abundance testing was run on productive amino-acid clonotypes with a minimum total count of 5 and an alpha of 0.1. The Jaccard Index and the Morisita Overlap Index were used to measure repertoire overlap between compartments. GLIPH grouped TCR beta CDR3s together with public tetramer-defined viral CDR3s, and a viral motif had to include at least three viral sequences and show V-gene enrichment. The table comes from immuneACCESS by way of TCRdb, which keeps in-frame sequences with V and J called. Part of the clones is missing from these tables; in studies checked, under half for an unresolved V gene and the rest for unknown reasons. The V and J calls and clone size were taken over from that table, and D and trimming were inferred from the DNA. Within this sample are tens of thousands of clones, with roughly 86% of them counted one time only. The leading ten clones occupy around an eighth of the sample.

The TCR comes from a female donor at least 60 years old with stage I lung adenocarcinoma. The specimen was peripheral blood, collected before any cancer treatment.

At the DNA level, the sequence is TGTGCCAGCAGCTTAGATCCCGGGGTAGCCTACGAGCAGTACTTC. This sequence encodes CASSLDPGVAYEQYF. The sequence is built from TRBV11-2 and TRBJ2-7; a tentative D call is TRBD2 (5 bases match). The CDR3 spans 15 residues, from the cysteine through the phenylalanine. Solely the CDR3 DNA is kept, with 45 bases framed from the first base. CDR1 and CDR2, looked up from the germline V gene, are SGHAT and FQNNGV. V lost 0 bases and J lost 2 bases; the stretch between them is 11 bases long.